This T cell receptor beta chain was recorded in a study of T cells in Graves' hyperthyroidism and ophthalmopathy. The study's findings and limits: Before onset, by a median of about six months, the model predicted ophthalmopathy. Blood also showed most of the thyroid clonotypes that were expanded above 0.001.

Not enrolled were patients with uncontrolled infection, other autoimmune disease, pregnancy or lactation. Every diagnosis used clinical symptoms, serum thyroxine and TRAb, thyroid ultrasound and orbital computed tomography. Template material for amplifying TCR beta CDR3 regions consisted of RNA transcripts. In the first-round RT-PCR of the TCR CDR3, the HTBI primer set was used. TCRdb itself ran the multiplex PCR reads through MiXCR, one entry per CDR3 protein. Of some 550,000 distinct CDR3 sequences in the sample, about a sixth were seen once. CDR3 length: 13 amino acids. CDR1 MNHEY and CDR2 SMNVEV come from the germline V gene (reference sequence). V was shortened by 6 bases and J by 6 bases, with 15 bases between the two germline ends. This clonotype turned up a few times. Its specificity is unknown.

Material for sequencing was blood. The receptor was derived from a woman in her 40s with Graves' ophthalmopathy. This rearrangement joins TRBV27 to TRBJ2-7; D might be TRBD1 or TRBD2, each matching 6 bases. The CDR3 region has the DNA TGTGCCAGCAGCACCTTAGGGGGGCTCGAGCAGTACTTC. It specifies CASSTLGGLEQYF.